The clone carrying this T cell receptor beta chain was picked up a small number of times. As yet, its antigen is unknown. Unique molecular identifiers tagged individual cDNA molecules. TCRdb re-derived calls from the 5' RACE reads in MiXCR, one entry per CDR3 protein. Of about 60,000 distinct CDR3 sequences in the sample, 9.1% were seen once. The sample originates from a study of early T cells in non-severe SARS-CoV-2 infection. Study-wide context: Alpha and beta chains were unpaired, from unsorted whole-blood bulk RNA. Study results and limitations: Clonotype matching in VDJdb favored anti-spike CD8 responses and did not capture private and CD4 specificities.

The sequencing sample was made of whole blood. The source of this sequence is an adult who was a healthcare worker with PCR-confirmed SARS-CoV-2 infection or an uninfected control (not recorded which).

The CDR3, as DNA: TGTGCCAGCAGTTTATCTCGTCCAGATACGCAGTATTTT. It yields the protein CASSLSRPDTQYF. V and J are TRBV27 and TRBJ2-3; D is unresolved. V was pared by 0 bases and J by 4 bases, with 5 bases between. The germline CDR1 and CDR2 sequences are MNHEY and SMNVEV (reference sequence). The CDR3 extends over 13 amino acids.